Below, 21 T cell receptor beta chains from the same sample are listed, as sequenced in a study of T cell responses to AZD1222 COVID-19 vaccine. Some clones are missing from TCRdb's copy, which holds only in-frame ones; the method was immunoSEQ multiplex PCR. The sample carries some 130,000 clones, 92% recorded once. Sample: peripheral blood, taken on day 0 of AZD1222 vaccination. The receptors come from an adult in good health.

The genes are TRBV25-1 and TRBJ1-3, with D unresolved. V was cut by 2 bases and J by 5 bases, with 13 bases left in between. Germline V gene sequence: CDR1 MGHDK, CDR2 SYGVNS. The CDR3 consists of 15 residues. The CDR3 region is CASSEMVPRRNTIYF. The DNA for the CDR3 is TGTGCCAGCAGTGAAATGGTTCCCAGAAGAAACACCATATATTTT.

The DNA for the CDR3 is TGTGCCAGTAGTATAGCCCCCTCGGCAGATACAAACACTGAAGCTTTCTTT. This sequence encodes CASSIAPSADTNTEAFF. V is TRBV19 and J is TRBJ1-1; unclear D gene. Trimming removed 1 base at V and 2 bases at J, with 17 bases between. CDR3 length equals 17 residues. Germline V CDR1 and CDR2: LNHDA, SQIVND (reference sequence).

V gene TRBV19 combines with J gene TRBJ1-1; D is possibly TRBD1 (6 bases). V lost 3 bases and J 2 bases, leaving 13 bases between the germline ends. The CDR3 loop spans 15 amino acids. Germline V gene data show CDR1 as LNHDA and CDR2 as SQIVND (reference sequence). CDR3 sequence reads: CASSIRTGLNTEAFF. CDR3 nucleotide sequence: TGTGCCAGTAGTATTCGTACAGGGCTAAACACTGAAGCTTTCTTT.

The rearrangement links TRBV11-2 to TRBJ1-1; unclear D gene. Germline CDR1 SGHAT, CDR2 FQNNGV. The CDR3 spans 13 residues. V was cut by 2 bases and J by 5 bases, with 9 bases left in between. CDR3 protein: CASSLIGETEAFF. The CDR3 DNA follows: TGTGCCAGCAGCTTAATAGGTGAGACTGAAGCTTTCTTT.

V usage is TRBV19 and J usage is TRBJ1-5, with D possibly matching TRBD1 (5 bases). The germline V and J ends were trimmed by 6 bases and 9 bases, with 15 bases remaining between them. Per germline, CDR1 LNHDA and CDR2 SQIVND (reference sequence). This CDR3 spans 13 amino acids. For the CDR3, the DNA is TGTGCCAGTAGGGCACAGGACCGGATGCCCCAGCATTTT. This translates into CASRAQDRMPQHF.

The chain links TRBV6-5 to TRBJ1-2, with TRBD1 as a possible D gene (5 bases). Trimming took off 5 bases at V and 3 bases at J, with 13 bases between the two ends. Germline V gene sequence: CDR1 MNHEY, CDR2 SVGAGI. This CDR3 has 14 amino acids. The CDR3 loop is CASSRGELDYGYTF. The DNA for the CDR3 is TGTGCCAGCAGTCGGGGGGAGTTGGACTATGGCTACACCTTC.

This clone was found a few times. This chain links TRBV6-4 with TRBJ2-2; D could derive from TRBD1 or TRBD2 (5 bases each). Germline-derived CDR1 and CDR2 are MRHNA and SNTAGT. With 3 bases removed from V and 4 bases from J, the gap between germline ends came to 9 bases. There are 14 residues in the CDR3. The CDR3 bases are TGTGCCAGCAGTGAACTAGGGGCCACCGGGGAGCTGTTTTTT. Translated, it gives CASSELGATGELFF.

The chain recombines TRBV6-5 with TRBJ1-4; D might be TRBD1 (6 bases). This CDR3 has 14 amino acids. The V gene lost 8 bases and the J gene lost 7 bases, with 17 bases spanning the gap. The germline V gene encodes CDR1 MNHEY and CDR2 SVGAGI. The CDR3, as DNA: TGTGCCAGCGTTATGGGGGGGCAGAGTGAAAAACTGTTTTTT. It translates to CASVMGGQSEKLFF.

This chain uses TRBV5-1 with TRBJ2-3; D perhaps matches TRBD2 (6 bases). The CDR3 length is 16 residues. From germline, CDR1 is SGHRS and CDR2 YFSETQ. The V end lost 0 bases, the J end lost 4 bases, and 15 bases lay between the germline ends. In nucleotides, the CDR3 is TGCGCCAGCAGCTTGGCCTACGGGAGCGGAGCAGATACGCAGTATTTT. It yields the protein CASSLAYGSGADTQYF.

The rearrangement links TRBV10-1 to TRBJ2-1; unclear D gene. Trimming took 2 bases from V and 10 from J, leaving 12 bases between them. The germline V gene encodes CDR1 WNHNN and CDR2 SYGVQD (reference sequence). The CDR3 consists of 13 residues. The CDR3 here is CASSEQPYREQFF. In nucleotides, the CDR3 is TGCGCCAGCAGTGAGCAGCCCTACCGGGAGCAGTTCTTC.

The genes are TRBV27 and TRBJ2-3; 10 bases align to TRBD2. This CDR3 region has 15 residues. The J segment lost 3 bases and the V segment lost 6 bases, leaving 6 bases of the junction unmatched. Germline V gene data show CDR1 as MNHEY and CDR2 as SMNVEV (reference sequence). CDR3 nucleotides: TGTGCCAGCAGCTTTGGGACTAGCGCGACAGATACGCAGTATTTT. This codes for CASSFGTSATDTQYF.

This rearrangement joins TRBV5-1 to TRBJ2-7, with D perhaps TRBD2 (6 bases). Germline V lookup: CDR1 SGHRS, CDR2 YFSETQ. The CDR3 runs to 18 residues. V was pared by 0 bases and J by 0 bases, with 19 bases between. The DNA of the CDR3 is TGCGCCAGCAGCTTGGCCGGGGAGGAAGGCCTTAGCTCCTACGAGCAGTACTTC. It codes for CASSLAGEEGLSSYEQYF.

This clone was seen a single time. This chain joins TRBV6-7 and TRBJ1-1, with TRBD1 identical over 8 bases. TRBV6-7 is an open reading frame, and its role is uncertain. CDR3 length: 14 residues. V shed 5 bases and J 8 bases; nucleotides not matched to a gene: 10. The CDR3 coding sequence is TGTGCCAGCAGTATGGGACAGGAGACTGTCGAAGCTTTCTTT. It specifies CASSMGQETVEAFF.

The J gene is TRBJ2-1, the V gene TRBV28, with 11 bases fitting TRBD2. The ends lost 5 bases at V and 5 bases at J; junction bases unmatched: 8. CDR1 is MDHEN, CDR2 SYDVKM, per germline. There are 16 residues in the CDR3. CDR3 region: CASSQTSGKRDNEQFF. CDR3 sequence (DNA): TGTGCCAGCAGTCAGACTAGCGGGAAAAGGGACAATGAGCAGTTCTTC.

This clone was picked up one time. The chain uses TRBV7-9 and TRBJ1-1; the D gene is possibly TRBD1 (5 bases). Germline-derived CDR1 and CDR2 are SEHNR and FQNEAQ (reference sequence). The CDR3 is made up of 14 amino acids. V was pared by 2 bases and J by 1 base, with 8 bases between. The CDR3 DNA follows: TGTGCCAGCAGCTTATTGGGGACGAACACTGAAGCTTTCTTT. Protein: CASSLLGTNTEAFF.

The rearrangement links TRBV27 to TRBJ2-1; perhaps TRBD2 as D (5 bases). There are 13 residues in the CDR3. CDR1 and CDR2 (germline): MNHEY, SMNVEV (reference sequence). V dropped 0 bases and J dropped 6 bases, with 6 bases sitting between them. CDR3 nucleotide sequence: TGTGCCAGCAGTTTATCGGGGAGCAATGAGCAGTTCTTC. Amino acid sequence: CASSLSGSNEQFF.

The chain uses TRBV6-4 and TRBJ2-1, with TRBD1 matching 9 bases. The CDR3 runs to 15 residues. The V segment lost 3 bases and the J segment 2 bases; nucleotides outside the gene matches: 2. CDR1 and CDR2 from the germline V gene are MRHNA and SNTAGT. The CDR3 DNA reads TGTGCCAGCAGTGAGGGACAGGGCCCCTACAATGAGCAGTTCTTC. This gives the protein CASSEGQGPYNEQFF.

This clone was counted a single time. Written as DNA, the CDR3 is TGTGCCACCAGGCCCGGGACTAGCGGTGGGCAGTATACGCAGTATTTT. Protein product: CATRPGTSGGQYTQYF. The chain combines TRBV15 with TRBJ2-3; the match to TRBD2 covers 11 bases. The CDR3 is made up of 16 amino acids. V gave up 6 bases and J gave up 7 bases; unmatched junction bases: 12. Germline V lookup: CDR1 LNHNV, CDR2 YYDKDF (reference sequence).

The chain employs TRBV19 and TRBJ1-2; tentative D call: TRBD1 (5 bases). The CDR3 loop spans 12 amino acids. Germline V gene data show CDR1 as LNHDA and CDR2 as SQIVND (reference sequence). CDR3 region: CGAGYQSDGYTF. The DNA for the CDR3 is TGTGGGGCAGGGTACCAGTCTGACGGCTACACCTTC. The full variable domain, with the rest looked up from reference TRBV19 and TRBJ1-2, is DGGITQSPKYLFRKEGQNVTLSCEQNLNHDAMYWYRQDPGQGLRLIYYSQIVNDFQKGDIAEGYSVSREKKESFPLTVTSAQKNPTAFYLCGAGYQSDGYTFGSGTRLTVV.

This clone was detected only once. A much larger clone lies a single base off, so this may be a read error. J is TRBJ2-2 and V is TRBV6-1; 10 bases are shared with TRBD2. The CDR3 loop spans 15 amino acids. J gave up 4 bases and V 2 bases, and 1 base lay outside the gene matches. Per the germline V gene, CDR1 is MNHNS and CDR2 is SASEGT. The CDR3 region has the DNA TGTGCCAGCAGTGAACTAGCGGGAGTCACCGGGGAGCTGTTTTTT. It is translated as CASSELAGVTGELFF.

This chain links TRBV6-5 with TRBJ1-2; 8 bases fit TRBD1. CDR3 length: 14 residues. Germline V gene lookup returns CDR1 MNHEY and CDR2 SVGAGI. V dropped 6 bases and J dropped 4; count of bases not matched to a gene: 7. The CDR3 DNA sequence: TGTGCCAGCAGACTCAGACAGGGGAGCTATGGCTACACCTTC. Protein sequence: CASRLRQGSYGYTF.